Each of the 29 T cell receptor beta chains below was sequenced from the same sample in a study of technical replicates of blood from several donors. Clones were read by immunoSEQ multiplex PCR, and TCRdb kept only the in-frame ones, dropping some. This table holds approximately 80,000 clones, around 90% found once. The sequenced material came from T cells isolated from PBMCs. The receptors derive from a human donor in good health.

Turning to this clone: An end of the junction does not agree with germline; a read error may underlie this. This chain links TRBV19 with TRBJ2-1; TRBD2 aligns across 11 bases. Looked up from germline, CDR1 is LNHDA and CDR2 is SQIVND (reference sequence). CDR3 length equals 16 residues. CDR3 sequence: CASGIEGLAAYNEQFF. CDR3 in DNA: TGTGCCAGTGGTATAGAGGGACTAGCGGCTTACAATGAGCAGTTCTTC.

The chain carries TRBV5-1 and TRBJ1-2; TRBD1 matches at 8 bases. Germline lookup yields CDR1 SGHRS and CDR2 YFSETQ. This CDR3 comprises 13 residues. With 0 bases clipped from V and 6 bases from J, the junction kept 1 base outside the gene matches. The CDR3 is CASSLGGQDGYTF. The CDR3 nucleotides read TGCGCCAGCAGCTTGGGGGGACAGGATGGCTACACCTTC.

V gene TRBV6-5 combines with J gene TRBJ2-7, with D unclear. The CDR3 length is 14 residues. Germline CDR1 is MNHEY and CDR2 is SVGAGI. Trimming removed 7 bases from V and 2 bases from J, with 15 bases in between. In DNA form, the CDR3 reads TGTGCCAGCACTAATACCGCGCTCACCTACGAGCAGTACTTC. Encoded protein: CASTNTALTYEQYF.

The chain recombines TRBV28 with TRBJ2-7; D is unclear. Looked up from germline, CDR1 is MDHEN and CDR2 is SYDVKM. The CDR3 length is 13 residues. Trimming left V 2 bases short and J 2 bases short, with 7 bases between. The CDR3 nucleotides are TGTGCCAGCAGTTTACCGCCTACCTACGAGCAGTACTTC. Translated, it gives CASSLPPTYEQYF.

This clone was observed once. This CDR3 is CASSLAGTDTGELFF. DNA of the CDR3: TGCGCCAGCAGCTTGGCAGGGACAGACACCGGGGAGCTGTTTTTT. The chain carries TRBV5-1 and TRBJ2-2; TRBD1 aligns across 7 bases. This CDR3 contains 15 residues. V was clipped by 0 bases and J by 3 bases; unmatched bases: 2. Germline assignment: CDR1 SGHRS and CDR2 YFSETQ.

The chain joins TRBV25-1 to TRBJ2-5; D remains unclear. This CDR3 comprises 13 residues. Deletions cut 0 bases from V and 1 base from J, with 3 bases between. Germline V lookup: CDR1 MGHDK, CDR2 SYGVNS. CDR3 residues: CASSEYSQETQYF. CDR3 sequence (DNA): TGTGCCAGCAGTGAATATAGCCAAGAGACCCAGTACTTC.

This clone was picked up one time. The gene calls are TRBV28 and TRBJ2-7; D not resolved. Germline CDR1 reads MDHEN; CDR2 reads SYDVKM. V gave up 5 bases and J gave up 5 bases, with 4 bases separating them. The CDR3 loop spans 10 amino acids. For the CDR3, the DNA is TGTGCCAGCAGTAAGCACGAGCAGTACTTC. It yields the protein CASSKHEQYF.

This clone was detected a few times. V is TRBV7-9 and J is TRBJ1-5; D not certain. With 4 bases removed from V and 3 bases from J, the gap between germline ends came to 16 bases. Germline CDR1 reads SEHNR; CDR2 reads FQNEAQ (reference sequence). The CDR3 is made up of 16 amino acids. The CDR3 loop reads CASSSLGDAANQPQHF. As DNA, the CDR3 is TGTGCCAGCAGCTCGTTGGGCGACGCCGCCAATCAGCCCCAGCATTTT.

The chain carries TRBV19 and TRBJ2-1; perhaps TRBD2 as D (6 bases). V gave up 1 base and J gave up 3 bases, with 10 bases separating them. The CDR3 loop spans 15 amino acids. Germline V gene lookup returns CDR1 LNHDA and CDR2 SQIVND (reference sequence). This CDR3 is CASSIGLVVYNEQFF. DNA of the CDR3: TGTGCCAGTAGTATAGGACTAGTGGTCTACAATGAGCAGTTCTTC.

This sequence joins TRBV5-1 and TRBJ2-7; 11 positions agree with TRBD1. The germline V gene encodes CDR1 SGHRS and CDR2 YFSETQ. This CDR3 has 15 residues. V lost 4 bases, J lost 4 bases, and 7 bases stayed unmatched. The CDR3 here is CASSTAGTGGYEQYF. The CDR3 DNA reads TGCGCCAGCAGCACAGCCGGGACAGGGGGGTACGAGCAGTACTTC.

This clone has a single count. The rearrangement uses TRBV30 and TRBJ2-7, with D possibly TRBD1 on 5 matching bases. Germline loops: CDR1 GTSNPN, CDR2 SVGIG (reference sequence). V gave up 0 bases and J gave up 7 bases, with 13 bases separating them. The CDR3 loop spans 13 amino acids. CDR3 coding DNA: TGTGCCTGGAGTGTAGGGGCAGATAGGGAGCAGTACTTC. It translates to CAWSVGADREQYF.

The chain joins TRBV11-2 to TRBJ2-1; D uncertain. V was shortened by 4 bases and J by 0 bases, with 13 bases between the two germline ends. The CDR3 totals 16 residues. Germline CDR1 is SGHAT and CDR2 is FQNNGV. In DNA form, the CDR3 reads TGTGCCAGCAGCTCCCCTCCCACCAGCTCCTACAATGAGCAGTTCTTC. Translation: CASSSPPTSSYNEQFF.

The chain couples TRBV18 to TRBJ1-1; perhaps TRBD1 as D (5 bases). V was shortened by 3 bases and J by 1 base, with 9 bases between the two germline ends. Germline V gene lookup returns CDR1 KGHSH and CDR2 LQKENI. The CDR3 runs to 14 residues. The CDR3 protein is CASSPGRANTEAFF. The DNA of the CDR3 is TGTGCCAGCTCACCTGGCAGGGCGAACACTGAAGCTTTCTTT.

This clone was picked up one time. V is TRBV11-2 and J is TRBJ1-2; TRBD1 might be the D (6 bases). In germline, CDR1 is SGHAT, CDR2 FQNNGV. The CDR3 covers 15 residues. Deletions cut 4 bases from V and 8 bases from J, with 20 bases between. CDR3 in amino acids: CASSSEYTGRGGYTF. The CDR3 bases are TGTGCCAGCAGCTCAGAATACACAGGGAGGGGGGGCTACACCTTC.

The chain couples TRBV9 to TRBJ2-7, with 9 bases aligning to TRBD2. Germline CDR1 is SGDLS and CDR2 is YYNGEE. V was clipped by 1 base and J by 5 bases; unmatched bases: 7. The CDR3 consists of 15 residues. The CDR3 protein is CASSVYSGGRDEQYF. The CDR3 DNA sequence: TGTGCCAGCAGCGTATACAGCGGGGGGCGGGACGAGCAGTACTTC.

The CDR3 sequence: CSAGGIEQFF. In DNA form, the CDR3 reads TGCAGTGCCGGAGGGATAGAGCAGTTCTTC. The chain recombines TRBV20-1 with TRBJ2-1, with D maybe TRBD2 (6 bases). The CDR3 length is 10 residues. The germline CDR1 and CDR2 sequences are DFQATT and SNEGSKA (reference sequence). Trimming took 6 bases from V and 10 from J, leaving 10 bases between them.

The chain recombines TRBV11-1 with TRBJ2-7, with 8 bases that match TRBD1. From germline, CDR1 is SGHAT and CDR2 FQDESV (reference sequence). Germline trimming cut 6 bases from V and 6 bases from J; bases unmatched to any gene: 10. The CDR3 sequence is 14 residues long. The CDR3 spells CASSVRGLIGEQYF. DNA of the CDR3: TGTGCCAGCAGTGTCAGGGGGCTGATCGGCGAGCAGTACTTC.

The chain recombines TRBV11-2 with TRBJ2-1, with TRBD2 identical over 8 bases. The V gene end was trimmed by 1 base and the J gene end by 4 bases; junction bases not matched to a gene: 3. This CDR3 is built from 15 residues. Per the germline V gene, CDR1 is SGHAT and CDR2 is FQNNGV. CDR3 in DNA: TGTGCCAGCAGCTTAGCTAGCGGGCCTTACAATGAGCAGTTCTTC. As protein: CASSLASGPYNEQFF.

J is TRBJ2-3 and V is TRBV9; possibly TRBD2 for D (5 bases). The CDR3 runs 15 residues. The V end lost 0 bases, the J end lost 2 bases, and 10 bases lay between the germline ends. CDR1 and CDR2 (germline): SGDLS, YYNGEE. This CDR3 reads CASSVASITTDTQYF. CDR3 nucleotides: TGTGCCAGCAGCGTAGCTAGCATCACCACAGATACGCAGTATTTT.

The V and J genes are TRBV28 and TRBJ1-2; D might be TRBD1 (5 bases). Trimming stripped 7 bases from V and 3 bases from J, with 12 bases between. This CDR3 contains 13 residues. Germline V gene data show CDR1 as MDHEN and CDR2 as SYDVKM. This CDR3 reads CASNSGIDYGYTF. CDR3 nucleotides: TGTGCCAGCAATTCAGGGATCGACTATGGCTACACCTTC.

This CDR3 reads CASSLLAGGYEQYF. For the CDR3, the DNA is TGTGCCAGCAGCTTACTAGCGGGAGGGTACGAGCAGTACTTC. V gene TRBV7-2 combines with J gene TRBJ2-7, with 12 bases identical to TRBD2. The CDR3 length is 14 residues. After removal of 2 bases from V and 4 bases from J, the junction contained 0 bases not matched to a gene. Germline V lookup: CDR1 SGHTA, CDR2 FQGNSA.

The J gene is TRBJ1-5, the V gene TRBV5-8; TRBD1 might be the D (6 bases). This CDR3 is built from 14 residues. The ends were cut back, 7 bases at V and 5 bases at J, with 16 bases in the middle. Germline V gene lookup returns CDR1 SGHTS and CDR2 YDEGEE. In DNA, the CDR3 is TGTGCCAGCCGGTCACAGGGTGTATATCAGCCCCAGCATTTT. This translates into CASRSQGVYQPQHF.

The count of this clone is one. The rearrangement links TRBV11-3 to TRBJ2-3; D might be TRBD2 (6 bases). Between the trimmed V and J ends, which lost 5 bases and 5 bases, there was a span of 17 bases. The CDR3 spans 15 residues. Germline V gene data show CDR1 as SGHNT and CDR2 as YENEEA. CDR3 nucleotide sequence: TGTGCCAGCAGCCCCCTCGGGGGTGGAGGAGATACGCAGTATTTT. This encodes CASSPLGGGGDTQYF.

The rearrangement joins TRBV4-1 to TRBJ2-7; 10 bases agree with TRBD1. Germline V gene sequence: CDR1 MGHRA, CDR2 YSYEKL. The CDR3 spans 15 residues. V gave up 3 bases and J gave up 2 bases; unmatched junction bases: 4. The CDR3 DNA reads TGCGCCAGCAGCCACCTTGGGACAGGGGCCTACGAGCAGTACTTC. As protein: CASSHLGTGAYEQYF.

V usage is TRBV7-3 and J usage is TRBJ2-1; 8 bases line up with TRBD2. The CDR3 length is 14 residues. Germline CDR1 SGHTA, CDR2 FQGTGA. V gave up 6 bases and J gave up 6 bases; unmatched junction bases: 7. CDR3 bases: TGTGCCAGCAGTAACGCCGGGACTAGCAATGAGCAGTTCTTC. Translated: CASSNAGTSNEQFF.

The chain joins TRBV11-3 to TRBJ1-1; D is unclear. Germline values: CDR1 SGHNT, CDR2 YENEEA. V lost 3 bases and J lost 0, with 8 bases in between. This CDR3 spans 14 amino acids. The CDR3 sequence is CASSFHYMNTEAFF. The CDR3 region has the DNA TGTGCCAGCAGCTTCCACTACATGAACACTGAAGCTTTCTTT.

Comment on this clone: Other DNA variants within this sample encode the same CDR3. This sequence joins TRBV5-1 and TRBJ1-5; possibly TRBD1 for D (6 bases). The CDR3 loop spans 13 amino acids. In germline, CDR1 is SGHRS, CDR2 YFSETQ. The germline V and J ends were trimmed by 0 bases and 5 bases, with 6 bases remaining between them. In DNA, the CDR3 is TGCGCCAGCAGCTTGGACAGGGATCAGCCCCAGCATTTT. Translation: CASSLDRDQPQHF.

The chain carries TRBV29-1 and TRBJ2-5, with D possibly matching TRBD2 (6 bases). The CDR3 extends over 13 amino acids. Trimming left V 8 bases short and J 5 bases short, with 18 bases between. Per germline, CDR1 SQVTM and CDR2 ANQGSEA. As DNA, the CDR3 is TGCAGCATTTCGGGACTCAATTTGGAGACCCAGTACTTC. This encodes CSISGLNLETQYF.

The genes are TRBV27 and TRBJ2-7, with TRBD1 identical over 12 bases. This CDR3 has 16 residues. The trim removed 6 bases at V and 5 bases at J, leaving 11 bases unmatched. Germline lookup yields CDR1 MNHEY and CDR2 SMNVEV (reference sequence). CDR3 residues: CASSHIPGQGANEQYF. The DNA of the CDR3 is TGTGCCAGCAGCCACATACCGGGACAGGGGGCGAACGAGCAGTACTTC.